Shown below are 28 T cell receptor beta chains from a single sample sequenced in a study of vaccination effects on CD4 cells after COVID-19. Antigen-specific CD4+ T cells were expanded with viral peptide pools in the ViraFEST assay before sequencing. Following an approximately eleven-day culture, CD4+ T cells were purified. Nucleocapsid antibodies stayed negative before and after vaccination, showing no earlier SARS-CoV-2 infection. The antigens of these receptors remain unknown. The table came from immunoSEQ multiplex PCR; TCRdb's copy has only in-frame clones and leaves some out. The sample consists of over 25,000 clones, under 75% of them appearing once. Sequencing used CD4+ T cells from PBMCs cultured with SARS-CoV-2 spike peptides, obtained before COVID-19 vaccination. Source of these receptors: a human donor who received a COVID-19 vaccine.

The chain couples TRBV6-5 to TRBJ2-7; the D gene is possibly TRBD2 (6 bases). V was trimmed by 7 bases and J by 2 bases, leaving 12 bases between them. The CDR3 covers 13 residues. CDR1 is MNHEY, CDR2 SVGAGI, per germline. This CDR3 is CASMVRETYEQYF. DNA for the CDR3: TGTGCCAGCATGGTTCGGGAGACCTACGAGCAGTACTTC.

The chain combines TRBV9 with TRBJ2-1; D gene uncertain. With 0 bases removed from V and 8 bases from J, the gap between germline ends came to 6 bases. CDR1 and CDR2 (germline): SGDLS, YYNGEE. This CDR3 has 12 residues. As DNA, the CDR3 is TGTGCCAGCAGCGTAGCTGGGGATGAGCAGTTCTTC. Protein sequence: CASSVAGDEQFF.

V and J are TRBV5-4 and TRBJ2-5, with 9 bases identical to TRBD2. CDR1 SGHNT and CDR2 YYREEE come from the germline V gene (reference sequence). The CDR3 spans 16 residues. Trimming at V came to 4 bases and at J to 3 bases, leaving 10 bases not matched to a gene. The DNA for the CDR3 is TGTGCCAGCAGCGGGAAGACTAGCGGTTATAAAGAGACCCAGTACTTC. Protein product: CASSGKTSGYKETQYF.

J is TRBJ2-1 and V is TRBV6-5; D gene ambiguous. V lost 11 bases and J lost 5, with 10 bases in between. Germline assignment: CDR1 MNHEY and CDR2 SVGAGI. This CDR3 has 11 residues. The CDR3 DNA is TGTGCCCTCTGGGCGGACAATGAGCAGTTCTTC. This gives the protein CALWADNEQFF.

This chain links TRBV10-1 with TRBJ2-3; 8 nucleotides match TRBD2. Looked up from germline, CDR1 is WNHNN and CDR2 is SYGVQD (reference sequence). The ends lost 0 bases at V and 5 bases at J; junction bases unmatched: 4. The CDR3 covers 15 residues. The CDR3 region is CASSESGGAGDTQYF. The DNA of the CDR3 is TGCGCCAGCAGTGAGTCCGGGGGGGCGGGAGATACGCAGTATTTT.

The V gene is TRBV5-1, the J gene TRBJ2-5; TRBD1 might be the D (7 bases). CDR1 and CDR2 from the germline V gene are SGHRS and YFSETQ. With 5 bases removed from V and 3 bases from J, the gap between germline ends came to 11 bases. The CDR3 runs 13 residues. CDR3 nucleotides: TGCGCCAGCAGTCAGGGGGGTGAAGAGACCCAGTACTTC. Its protein product is CASSQGGEETQYF.

Written as DNA, the CDR3 is TGTGCCATCAGTGACCCCCGCGGTCCAGGGGACGAGCAGTACTTC. Translation: CAISDPRGPGDEQYF. The chain links TRBV10-3 to TRBJ2-7; maybe TRBD1 (6 bases). Between the trimmed V and J ends, which lost 3 bases and 5 bases, there was a span of 17 bases. This CDR3 region has 15 residues. The germline V gene encodes CDR1 ENHRY and CDR2 SYGVKD.

This clone was observed a few times. The V call is TRBV20-1, the J call TRBJ1-2; D is uncertain. Germline V CDR1 and CDR2: DFQATT, SNEGSKA (reference sequence). The CDR3 is 12 residues long. V was pared by 3 bases and J by 3 bases, with 8 bases between. This CDR3 is CSASLSDYGYTF. The CDR3 nucleotides read TGCAGTGCTAGTTTGTCAGACTATGGCTACACCTTC.

This rearrangement joins TRBV6-5 to TRBJ2-7; D might be TRBD2 (5 bases). V lost 0 bases and J lost 3, with 9 bases in between. This CDR3 is built from 14 residues. Germline assignment: CDR1 MNHEY and CDR2 SVGAGI. This CDR3 reads CASSYSGGGYEQYF. The CDR3 nucleotides read TGTGCCAGCAGTTACTCCGGCGGAGGCTACGAGCAGTACTTC.

This clone has a handful of counts. The V and J genes are TRBV12-5 and TRBJ1-1; D is ambiguous. The CDR3 length is 14 residues. V dropped 3 bases and J dropped 1 base, with 9 bases sitting between them. The germline gives CDR1 LGHNT, CDR2 FRNRAP. The CDR3 DNA reads TGTGCTAGTGGTTTATTCCCAGAGAACACTGAAGCTTTCTTT. Amino acid sequence: CASGLFPENTEAFF. The full variable domain, its missing parts supplied by reference TRBV12-5 and TRBJ1-1, is DARVTQTPRHKVTEMGQEVTMRCQPILGHNTVFWYRQTMMQGLELLAYFRNRAPLDDSGMPKDRFSAEMPDATLATLKIQPSEPRDSAVYFCASGLFPENTEAFFGQGTRLTVV.

The table lists this clone with a count of one. V usage is TRBV5-4 and J usage is TRBJ2-7; 9 nucleotides agree with TRBD1. V dropped 6 bases and J dropped 0; count of bases not matched to a gene: 10. The CDR3 runs 16 residues. Germline CDR1 SGHNT, CDR2 YYREEE (reference sequence). CDR3 in amino acids: CASTPGTGQGSYEQYF. CDR3 sequence (DNA): TGTGCCAGCACCCCTGGGACGGGACAGGGCTCCTACGAGCAGTACTTC. The complete variable domain, with remaining parts taken from reference TRBV5-4 and TRBJ2-7, reads ETGVTQSPTHLIKTRGQQVTLRCSSQSGHNTVSWYQQALGQGPQFIFQYYREEENGRGNFPPRFSGLQFPNYSSELNVNALELDDSALYLCASTPGTGQGSYEQYFGPGTRLTVT.

V and J are TRBV18 and TRBJ2-7, with D tentatively TRBD1 or TRBD2 (6 bases each). Between the trimmed V and J ends, which lost 0 bases and 5 bases, there was a span of 8 bases. The germline CDR1 and CDR2 sequences are KGHSH and LQKENI. This CDR3 comprises 13 residues. CDR3 protein: CASSPPRGDEQYF. In nucleotides, the CDR3 is TGTGCCAGCTCACCACCTAGGGGGGACGAGCAGTACTTC. The full variable domain, completed using reference TRBV18 and TRBJ2-7, is NAGVMQNPRHLVRRRGQEARLRCSPMKGHSHVYWYRQLPEEGLKFMVYLQKENIIDESGMPKERFSAEFPKEGPSILRIQQVVRGDSAAYFCASSPPRGDEQYFGPGTRLTVT.

In its sample, this clone was seen a few times. The gene calls are TRBV6-5 and TRBJ1-2, with D possibly being TRBD1 (5 bases). This CDR3 has 16 amino acids. From germline, CDR1 is MNHEY and CDR2 SVGAGI. Trimming removed 0 bases at V and 4 bases at J, with 15 bases between. CDR3 DNA sequence: TGTGCCAGCAGTTACTCGACGACGGGGACCAGCTATGGCTACACCTTC. Translating it yields CASSYSTTGTSYGYTF.

This clone was seen a few times. The chain joins TRBV19 to TRBJ2-1; 11 nucleotides agree with TRBD2. The CDR3 totals 15 residues. The J segment lost 10 bases and the V segment lost 6 bases, leaving 11 bases of the junction unmatched. The germline V gene has CDR1 LNHDA and CDR2 SQIVND (reference sequence). This chain's CDR3 is CASSDPGLAGREQFF. CDR3 sequence (DNA): TGTGCCAGTAGCGACCCCGGACTAGCGGGCCGGGAGCAGTTCTTC.

This clone has a handful of counts. This chain connects TRBV5-5 to TRBJ1-2; 8 bases align to TRBD1. The CDR3 extends over 13 amino acids. Trimming at V came to 4 bases and at J to 8 bases, leaving 7 bases not matched to a gene. CDR1 SGHKS and CDR2 YYEKEE come from the germline V gene (reference sequence). CDR3 protein: CASSAYRGGGYTF. The CDR3 DNA sequence: TGTGCCAGCAGCGCCTACAGGGGGGGAGGCTACACCTTC.

The chain links TRBV4-1 to TRBJ2-1; possibly TRBD1 for D (5 bases). Between the trimmed V and J ends, which lost 4 bases and 12 bases, there was a span of 19 bases. CDR1 and CDR2 (germline): MGHRA, YSYEKL. The CDR3 contains 14 residues. The CDR3 DNA sequence: TGCGCCAGCAGCCCCAGGGCGTTAGGCGTCGGGCAGTTCTTC. It specifies CASSPRALGVGQFF.

This rearrangement joins TRBV9 to TRBJ2-1; 11 bases align to TRBD2. The V gene's germline CDR1 is SGDLS and CDR2 YYNGEE. After removal of 1 base from V and 5 bases from J, the junction contained 11 bases not matched to a gene. CDR3 length equals 18 residues. The CDR3 protein is CASSVSGNSGGAHNEQFF. For the CDR3, the DNA is TGTGCCAGCAGCGTAAGCGGAAATAGCGGGGGGGCCCACAATGAGCAGTTCTTC.

This chain links TRBV7-6 with TRBJ2-5; 10 bases are a match to TRBD2. The germline CDR1 and CDR2 sequences are SGHVS and FNYEAQ. Trimming at V came to 8 bases and at J to 4 bases, leaving 16 bases not matched to a gene. This CDR3 region has 17 residues. CDR3 amino acids: CASPAGGRGEKGETQYF. In nucleotides, the CDR3 is TGTGCCAGCCCAGCGGGGGGGCGGGGGGAAAAGGGAGAGACCCAGTACTTC.

This clone turned up a few times. The V and J genes are TRBV5-1 and TRBJ2-7; 13 bases match TRBD2. CDR3 size: 15 residues. V was pared by 3 bases and J by 2 bases, with 2 bases of the junction left unmatched. Germline CDR1 and CDR2: SGHRS and YFSETQ. The CDR3 protein is CASSSGLAGAYEQYF. The CDR3 nucleotides read TGCGCCAGCAGCTCCGGACTAGCGGGAGCCTACGAGCAGTACTTC.

The chain recombines TRBV11-2 with TRBJ2-7; 12 positions match TRBD2. V lost 5 bases and J lost 5; bases outside the gene matches: 10. Germline lookup yields CDR1 SGHAT and CDR2 FQNNGV. The CDR3 consists of 16 residues. The CDR3 DNA reads as TGTGCCAGCAGCGCCCTATCCGGACTAGCGGGACACGAGCAGTACTTC. Its protein product is CASSALSGLAGHEQYF.

This chain links TRBV10-2 with TRBJ2-1, with 9 bases that match TRBD2. Germline V CDR1 and CDR2: WSHSY, SAAADI. The CDR3 is 16 residues long. CDR3 in amino acids: CAGQREAIVIYNEQFF. The CDR3 nucleotides are TGCGCAGGCCAGCGGGAGGCAATCGTTATCTACAATGAGCAGTTCTTC.

This clone occurred a few times. The chain joins TRBV4-1 to TRBJ2-2; D perhaps matches TRBD2 (6 bases). V lost 0 bases and J lost 6, with 11 bases in between. Germline V gene data show CDR1 as MGHRA and CDR2 as YSYEKL. The length of the CDR3 is 15 residues. CDR3 loop: CASSQELAIPGELFF. The CDR3 nucleotides are TGCGCCAGCAGCCAAGAGCTAGCGATCCCCGGGGAGCTGTTTTTT.

The chain is built from TRBV24-1 and TRBJ2-1, with 8 bases aligning to TRBD1. There are 16 residues in the CDR3. Germline V gene lookup returns CDR1 KGHDR and CDR2 SFDVKD. J was trimmed by 13 bases and V by 1 base; bases with no gene match: 14. Written as DNA, the CDR3 is TGTGCCACCAGTGATTTCGGTCGGACAGGGACCCTCCAACAGTTCTTC. Its translation: CATSDFGRTGTLQQFF.

V is TRBV19 and J is TRBJ2-1; no reliable D call. Between the trimmed V and J ends, which lost 6 bases and 7 bases, there was a span of 19 bases. This CDR3 spans 15 amino acids. Germline assignment: CDR1 LNHDA and CDR2 SQIVND (reference sequence). In nucleotides, the CDR3 is TGTGCCAGTAGCGCACATAAGGGATGGGAAAATGAGCAGTTCTTC. It encodes CASSAHKGWENEQFF.

This chain joins TRBV5-5 and TRBJ2-1; D not certain. Germline CDR1 is SGHKS and CDR2 is YYEKEE (reference sequence). V was pared by 4 bases and J by 6 bases, with 8 bases between. This CDR3 spans 12 amino acids. CDR3 DNA sequence: TGTGCCAGCAGCATTGTCGGCAATGAGCAGTTCTTC. Protein product: CASSIVGNEQFF.

V is TRBV7-9 and J is TRBJ1-6; 10 nucleotides agree with TRBD1. There are 14 residues in the CDR3. Germline-derived CDR1 and CDR2 are SEHNR and FQNEAQ (reference sequence). V was pared by 5 bases and J by 7 bases, with 2 bases of the junction left unmatched. The CDR3 DNA reads as TGTGCCAGCAGCCAGGGACAGGGGAATTCACCCCTCCACTTT. This gives the protein CASSQGQGNSPLHF.

The rearrangement uses TRBV19 and TRBJ2-5, with D hard to call. Germline-derived CDR1 and CDR2 are LNHDA and SQIVND (reference sequence). V lost 2 bases and J lost 6, with 13 bases in between. CDR3 size: 14 residues. The CDR3, as DNA: TGTGCCAGTAGTATAAGGGTGGGTGGGAAGACCCAGTACTTC. Protein product: CASSIRVGGKTQYF.

The V and J genes are TRBV14 and TRBJ1-1; D gene unclear. The CDR3 is 13 residues long. Trimming took 2 bases from V and 1 from J, leaving 5 bases between them. Germline CDR1 reads SGHDN; CDR2 reads FVKESK. CDR3 amino acids: CASSQRRNTEAFF. The CDR3 DNA reads as TGTGCCAGCAGCCAACGACGGAACACTGAAGCTTTCTTT.